The subject of this entry is one T cell receptor (beta chain). Its target is unknown. This CDR3 comprises 15 residues. The germline gives CDR1 SGHRS, CDR2 YFSETQ. Losses at the gene ends were 3 bases for V and 4 bases for J; bases not matched to a gene: 3. The data originate from a study of T cell responses to AZD1222 COVID-19 vaccine. Study-wide results and limits: Clonal diversity may have been underestimated, and the donors were mostly white British, with more females than males. Spike-spanning, vaccine-associated CD4 TCRs were dominant at 160-218 and 743-854. Per reports, nearly half of all spike-specific TCRs target regions that are unmutated in variants.

Produced via immunoSEQ multiplex PCR; TCRdb's table is partial and in-frame only. The sample includes 80,000 to 100,000 clones, about 82% of them seen just once. The source is an adult who received the AZD1222 COVID-19 vaccine. The input for sequencing was peripheral blood, taken 28 days after the second AZD1222 dose. V usage is TRBV5-1 and J usage is TRBJ2-7, with 14 bases lining up with TRBD2. CDR3 region: CASSWTSGGPYEQYF. The CDR3 DNA sequence: TGCGCCAGCAGCTGGACTAGCGGGGGGCCGTACGAGCAGTACTTC.